Shown below are 6 T cell receptor beta chains from a single sample sequenced in a study of identical twins (dated by TCRdb to between 2015 and 2016). Libraries came from 5' RACE. The data were produced on an Illumina HiSeq 2000. TCRdb applied fastp at Q25 and MiXCR to the public reads, then kept only in-frame beta chains. For every CDR3 protein sequence, its rows merge into one entry that carries the most common genes and DNA. This sample holds approximately 1.8 million distinct CDR3 sequences; under 35% were observed only once. The ten largest clones capture more than 0.25% of the sample. Sequencing was done on a sample of cord blood. All receptors derive from a newborn girl in good health.

CDR3 nucleotides: TGCGCCAGCAGACCCAGGAGCGGGGGGACCAGCACAGATACGCAGTATTTT. This translates into CASRPRSGGTSTDTQYF. This chain joins TRBV5-1 and TRBJ2-3; 9 bases match TRBD2. J gave up 0 bases and V 5 bases, and 10 bases lay outside the gene matches. The CDR3 contains 17 residues. The germline V gene has CDR1 SGHRS and CDR2 YFSETQ.

This clonotype was recorded a few times. V and J are TRBV10-3 and TRBJ2-1; 7 bases are shared with TRBD2. The CDR3 contains 16 residues. The junction had 13 bases not matched to a gene; V was cut back by 2 bases and J by 9 bases. CDR1 and CDR2 (germline): ENHRY, SYGVKD. The CDR3 nucleotides are TGTGCCATCAGTGAGGGGATCCTTGCGGGAGCTGGTGAGCAGTTCTTC. Translated: CAISEGILAGAGEQFF.

Only a few counts were recorded for this clonotype. This chain connects TRBV5-1 to TRBJ2-7; TRBD1 agrees at 7 bases. Unmatched junction bases numbered 10, after V lost 7 bases and J lost 0 bases. Germline loops: CDR1 SGHRS, CDR2 YFSETQ. This CDR3 is built from 15 residues. CDR3 bases: TGCGCCAGCGGCACTACGGGACAGAGCTCCTACGAGCAGTACTTC. Amino acid sequence: CASGTTGQSSYEQYF.

This rearrangement joins TRBV4-2 to TRBJ2-7; tentative D call: TRBD2 (6 bases). Per germline, CDR1 LGHNA and CDR2 YNFKEQ. There are 16 residues in the CDR3. Trimming left V 0 bases short and J 0 bases short, with 12 bases between. CDR3 DNA: TGTGCCAGCAGCCAAGACGGAGGGTCCCACTCCTACGAGCAGTACTTC. Its protein product is CASSQDGGSHSYEQYF.

This clonotype was seen many times. The chain joins TRBV4-1 to TRBJ2-4; 8 bases agree with TRBD2. J lost 6 bases, V lost 2 bases, and 0 bases had no gene match. The CDR3 spans 13 residues. Germline V gene data show CDR1 as MGHRA and CDR2 as YSYEKL. The CDR3 nucleotides read TGCGCCAGCAGCCAACTAGCGGGAAACATTCAGTACTTC. This translates into CASSQLAGNIQYF.

The CDR3 DNA reads as TGCAGCGTTGACCCGACGGGACTAGCGGGAGGTCAGCAGTACTTC. This codes for CSVDPTGLAGGQQYF. J is TRBJ2-5 and V is TRBV29-1, with 15 bases matching TRBD2. This CDR3 comprises 15 residues. CDR1 and CDR2 from the germline V gene are SQVTM and ANQGSEA. Trimming removed 3 bases from V and 11 bases from J; junction bases left unmatched: 10.